This T cell receptor (beta chain) is drawn from a study of OX40 agonist ivuxolimab in advanced cancers. Trimming removed 6 bases at V and 3 bases at J, with 17 bases between. This CDR3 has 15 residues. Germline CDR1 SNHLY, CDR2 FYNNEI. Sequencing used immunoSEQ multiplex PCR; TCRdb keeps in-frame clones, though not all of them. The sample lists 100,000 or so clones, 70% to 85% occurring once. The TCR sequence derives from an adult with an advanced solid tumor such as melanoma, head and neck, liver or kidney cancer. The specimen comprised CD4+ or CD8+ T cells sorted from blood, sampled in a trial of the OX40 agonist ivuxolimab. The V gene is TRBV2, the J gene TRBJ1-2; D not certain. The CDR3 spells CASSVQAGPHYGYTF. The CDR3 DNA sequence: TGTGCCAGCAGCGTCCAGGCGGGTCCCCACTATGGCTACACCTTC.